This T cell receptor beta chain was captured by sequencing in a study of Ad26.COV2.S vaccination and SARS-CoV-2 variants. Study as a whole: Donor was in the COV1001 Ad26.COV2.S trial arm. General study points: Considerable breadth of spike-specific CD8+ and CD4+ T cell responses has reportedly been documented following vaccination. With respect to non-spike TCR breadth, vaccine and placebo recipients were similar.

This clone was seen once. The antigen remains undetermined. The CDR3 spans 15 residues. Germline loops: CDR1 SGHVS, CDR2 FQNEAQ. After removal of 5 bases from V and 8 bases from J, the junction contained 9 bases not matched to a gene. Profiling relied on immunoSEQ multiplex PCR, and the TCRdb table lists in-frame clones only, not all of them. The data show around 420,000 clones, with more than 75% seen just once and approximately 4% held by the top ten. The treatment is: approximately 18 received Ad26.COV2.S at low or high dose, single or two shots; roughly five received placebo; per-sample allocation not given. Following the first vaccine or placebo injection, samples were taken on day 63.

The sequenced sample was peripheral blood, obtained in a trial of Ad26.COV2.S vaccine versus placebo. V gene TRBV7-8 combines with J gene TRBJ2-1; 10 bases are a match to TRBD1. The clonotype originates from a person aged 18-65 years who received the Ad26.COV2.S COVID-19 vaccine or a placebo. CDR3 amino acids: CASSHDSGQGHEQFF. The CDR3 region has the DNA TGTGCCAGCAGCCACGACTCGGGACAGGGGCATGAGCAGTTCTTC. Based on the CDR3 plus reference TRBV7-8 and TRBJ2-1, the full variable domain is GAGVSQSPRYKVAKRGQDVALRCDPISGHVSLFWYQQALGQGPEFLTYFQNEAQLDKSGLPSDRFFAERPEGSVSTLKIQRTQQEDSAVYLCASSHDSGQGHEQFFGPGTRLTVL.